This TCR beta chain was recovered during a study of a mutant IDH1 vaccine in newly diagnosed glioma. With 2 bases removed from V and 7 bases from J, the gap between germline ends came to 13 bases. This CDR3 has 15 residues. From germline, CDR1 is SGHRS and CDR2 YFSETQ. A note on this clone: The antigen remains unidentified.

TCRdb's copy holds only in-frame clones and misses some; the assay was immunoSEQ multiplex PCR. The data hold 30,000 to 40,000 clones, with about four fifths observed a single time. Indicated time point: week 35, safety follow-up. With topical imiquimod, each dose of the vaccine consisted of 300 ug of mutant IDH1 20-mer peptide. This TCR came from a man in his forties or fifties with glioma. Some clones in this sample may be carry-over from other donors' samples. The genes are TRBV5-1 and TRBJ1-6; D uncertain. The specimen was PBMCs, collected from a glioma patient whose treatment included an IDH1 peptide vaccine. The CDR3 sequence: CASSFGLSGNSPLHF. As DNA, the CDR3 is TGCGCCAGCAGCTTCGGGCTCTCGGGAAATTCACCCCTCCACTTT.